These 25 T cell receptor beta chains originate from one sample sequenced in a study of blood T cell repertoires in COVID-19. The protocol was immunoSEQ multiplex PCR, while the TCRdb copy is restricted to in-frame clones and leaves out a portion. The sample carries more than 85,000 clones, roughly 92% recorded once. Specimen: peripheral blood. All receptors derive from a woman between 45 and 60 years old with COVID-19, enrolled during active disease.

This clone was observed a few times. The V gene is TRBV7-9, the J gene TRBJ2-7; TRBD2 is a possible D gene (6 bases). CDR1 and CDR2 (germline): SEHNR, FQNEAQ (reference sequence). The V end was cut by 2 bases, the J end by 2 bases, with 13 bases between. The CDR3 covers 15 residues. CDR3 region: CASSLFGGAPYEQYF. The CDR3 nucleotides read TGTGCCAGCAGCTTATTTGGCGGGGCCCCCTACGAGCAGTACTTC.

The chain recombines TRBV24-1 with TRBJ2-3; D may be TRBD1 (5 bases). Looked up from germline, CDR1 is KGHDR and CDR2 is SFDVKD. Deletions cut 2 bases from V and 5 bases from J, with 10 bases between. This CDR3 contains 14 residues. CDR3 in amino acids: CATSDYGREDTQYF. The CDR3 DNA reads TGTGCCACCAGTGATTATGGCAGGGAAGATACGCAGTATTTT.

This CDR3 is CASSDREDTEAFF. The CDR3 bases are TGTGCCAGCAGTGACAGGGAGGACACTGAAGCTTTCTTT. The chain is built from TRBV28 and TRBJ1-1; 7 nucleotides line up with TRBD1. Looked up from germline, CDR1 is MDHEN and CDR2 is SYDVKM. The CDR3 is 13 amino acids. Trimming at V came to 5 bases and at J to 3 bases, leaving 3 bases not matched to a gene.

The chain has TRBV28 and TRBJ1-5, with 8 bases that match TRBD1. The V and J ends lost 6 bases and 6 bases, in that order; junction bases with no gene match: 16. The CDR3 length is 17 residues. Looked up from germline, CDR1 is MDHEN and CDR2 is SYDVKM. CDR3 sequence: CASRQWGQGARVQPQHF. The CDR3, as DNA: TGTGCCAGCAGACAATGGGGCCAGGGGGCTAGAGTTCAGCCCCAGCATTTT.

The chain recombines TRBV19 with TRBJ1-5; no clear D. This CDR3 spans 17 amino acids. With 5 bases removed from V and 6 bases from J, the gap between germline ends came to 23 bases. CDR1 LNHDA and CDR2 SQIVND come from the germline V gene (reference sequence). The CDR3 DNA sequence: TGTGCCAGTAGTCCCCACTCCCGCGGGGATCGGACTCAGCCCCAGCATTTT. Its protein is CASSPHSRGDRTQPQHF.

The chain links TRBV19 to TRBJ2-7; 7 bases align to TRBD1. The CDR3 length is 14 residues. Germline CDR1 reads LNHDA; CDR2 reads SQIVND (reference sequence). V shed 3 bases, J shed 5 bases, and the junction held 7 bases outside the gene matches. In DNA, the CDR3 is TGTGCCAGTAGTATCGGCAACAGGGGCCACGAGCAGTACTTC. Translating gives CASSIGNRGHEQYF.

Only a few counts were recorded for this clone. V and J are TRBV6-2 or TRBV6-3 and TRBJ2-4; TRBD2 matches at 10 bases. The CDR3 totals 17 residues. With 2 bases clipped from V and 8 bases from J, the junction kept 12 bases outside the gene matches. The germline V gene encodes CDR1 MNHEY and CDR2 SVGEGT. CDR3 nucleotide sequence: TGTGCCAGCAGTTACAACATAGAAGCGGGGGGGCAGCACATTCAGTACTTC. It codes for CASSYNIEAGGQHIQYF.

The rearrangement joins TRBV27 to TRBJ1-2; 7 bases line up with TRBD1. The CDR3 length is 13 residues. Germline assignment: CDR1 MNHEY and CDR2 SMNVEV (reference sequence). V was pared by 3 bases and J by 6 bases, with 4 bases of the junction left unmatched. CDR3 sequence: CASSFDRVNGYTF. CDR3 bases: TGTGCCAGCAGTTTTGACAGGGTGAATGGCTACACCTTC.

The V call is TRBV29-1, the J call TRBJ1-2, with 7 bases that match TRBD1. The germline CDR1 and CDR2 sequences are SQVTM and ANQGSEA. J gave up 2 bases and V 4 bases, and 7 bases lay outside the gene matches. The CDR3 is made up of 14 amino acids. The CDR3 DNA reads TGCAGCGTTGTACCGCTGGGACAGAACTATGGCTACACCTTC. Protein product: CSVVPLGQNYGYTF.

The J gene is TRBJ1-1, the V gene TRBV7-9; tentatively, D is TRBD1 (5 bases). The CDR3 covers 13 residues. Germline CDR1 SEHNR, CDR2 FQNEAQ (reference sequence). CDR3 DNA: TGTGCGGGGGGGAACGAGATGAACACTGAAGCTTTCTTT. This translates into CAGGNEMNTEAFF.

The chain combines TRBV5-1 with TRBJ1-1; the D is unclear. The V end was cut by 0 bases, the J end by 5 bases, with 11 bases between. This CDR3 is built from 14 residues. CDR1 is SGHRS, CDR2 YFSETQ, per germline. In nucleotides, the CDR3 is TGCGCCAGCAGCTTGGGACGGGGATCGACTGAAGCTTTCTTT. Translated, it gives CASSLGRGSTEAFF.

J is TRBJ1-2 and V is TRBV27; D gene ambiguous. V was shortened by 6 bases and J by 0 bases, with 8 bases between the two germline ends. Germline CDR1 reads MNHEY; CDR2 reads SMNVEV (reference sequence). CDR3 length: 13 residues. CDR3 coding DNA: TGTGCCAGCAGCAGCGGATCTAACTATGGCTACACCTTC. Amino acids: CASSSGSNYGYTF.

The rearrangement uses TRBV6-2 or TRBV6-3 and TRBJ1-1, with TRBD1 matching 11 bases. With V trimmed by 4 bases and J by 3 bases, 7 bases remained unmatched. CDR3 size: 16 residues. Germline loops: CDR1 MNHEY, CDR2 SVGEGT. The CDR3 loop reads CASSFLPGQGDTEAFF. In nucleotides, the CDR3 is TGTGCCAGCAGTTTTCTTCCGGGACAGGGGGACACTGAAGCTTTCTTT.

The V and J genes are TRBV5-1 and TRBJ2-2; TRBD2 is a possible D gene (6 bases). Germline V gives CDR1 SGHRS, CDR2 YFSETQ. The length of the CDR3 is 14 residues. Trimming cost V 3 bases and J 7 bases, with 13 bases left between them. CDR3 region: CASSSGDGHGELFF. The DNA of the CDR3 is TGCGCCAGCAGCTCGGGAGATGGTCACGGGGAGCTGTTTTTT.

DNA of the CDR3: TGCGCCAGCAGGGTGACAGGGGGTAATGCAGGAAACACCATATATTTT. It yields the protein CASRVTGGNAGNTIYF. The gene calls are TRBV23-1 and TRBJ1-3, with 9 bases aligning to TRBD1. TRBV23-1 is given ORF status, its function remaining uncertain. The CDR3 has 16 residues. J lost 4 bases, V lost 6 bases, and 10 bases had no gene match.

The V call is TRBV27, the J call TRBJ2-1; 10 positions agree with TRBD2. Germline V CDR1 and CDR2: MNHEY, SMNVEV (reference sequence). There are 15 residues in the CDR3. Unmatched junction bases numbered 5, after V lost 6 bases and J lost 3 bases. The CDR3 protein is CASRRLAGLYNEQFF. CDR3 nucleotide sequence: TGTGCCAGCAGACGACTAGCGGGCCTCTACAATGAGCAGTTCTTC.

In DNA, the CDR3 is TGCGCCAGCAGAGGGAGTAGCGGGGTGAACACCGGGGAGCTGTTTTTT. Translation gives CASRGSSGVNTGELFF. The chain couples TRBV4-3 to TRBJ2-2, with 8 bases identical to TRBD2. This CDR3 comprises 16 residues. The J segment lost 1 base and the V segment lost 6 bases, leaving 7 bases of the junction unmatched. CDR1 is LGHNA and CDR2 is YSLEER in the germline V gene.

J is TRBJ1-4 and V is TRBV5-1; D is unclear. CDR1 is SGHRS and CDR2 is YFSETQ in the germline V gene. The CDR3 is made up of 14 amino acids. Trimming pared 2 bases from V and 0 bases from J, leaving 5 bases between. The CDR3 DNA is TGCGCCAGCAGCTTAGCCACAACTAATGAAAAACTGTTTTTT. Translating gives CASSLATTNEKLFF. Using reference TRBV5-1 and TRBJ1-4 for the parts outside the CDR3, the full variable domain is KAGVTQTPRYLIKTRGQQVTLSCSPISGHRSVSWYQQTPGQGLQFLFEYFSETQRNKGNFPGRFSGRQFSNSRSEMNVSTLELGDSALYLCASSLATTNEKLFFGSGTQLSVL.

The rearrangement uses TRBV5-1 and TRBJ2-3, with 10 bases identical to TRBD1. Germline V lookup: CDR1 SGHRS, CDR2 YFSETQ. This CDR3 has 14 residues. After removal of 5 bases from V and 6 bases from J, the junction contained 6 bases not matched to a gene. The CDR3: CASRLGTGADTQYF. DNA for the CDR3: TGCGCCAGCAGGCTCGGGACAGGGGCCGATACGCAGTATTTT.

The chain employs TRBV24-1 and TRBJ1-2, with 11 bases aligning to TRBD1. The CDR3 loop spans 14 amino acids. V gave up 7 bases and J gave up 4 bases; unmatched junction bases: 4. CDR1 and CDR2 (germline): KGHDR, SFDVKD. Here the CDR3 reads CATSHGTGGYGYTF. DNA for the CDR3: TGTGCCACCAGCCATGGGACAGGGGGCTATGGCTACACCTTC.

The chain uses TRBV24-1 and TRBJ1-3; D is undetermined. Trimming left V 3 bases short and J 4 bases short, with 6 bases between. Germline CDR1 and CDR2: KGHDR and SFDVKD. The CDR3 runs 13 residues. CDR3 in DNA: TGTGCCACCAGTGATAGCCGGGGAAACACCATATATTTT. It codes for CATSDSRGNTIYF.

This clone was counted a few times. The rearrangement uses TRBV4-1 and TRBJ2-1; D is undetermined. This CDR3 has 12 residues. The V end lost 0 bases, the J end lost 9 bases, and 6 bases lay between the germline ends. CDR1 is MGHRA and CDR2 is YSYEKL in the germline V gene. This chain's CDR3 is CASSQDRSEQFF. CDR3 coding DNA: TGCGCCAGCAGCCAAGATAGGAGTGAGCAGTTCTTC.

This clone was picked up one time. This chain joins TRBV27 and TRBJ2-3; the D is unclear. V was clipped by 3 bases and J by 3 bases, with 7 bases between them. Germline CDR1 reads MNHEY; CDR2 reads SMNVEV (reference sequence). This CDR3 comprises 13 residues. This CDR3 reads CASSFGRTDTQYF. The CDR3 DNA follows: TGTGCCAGCAGTTTCGGCAGGACAGATACGCAGTATTTT.

This chain joins TRBV6-5 and TRBJ1-2; no definite D call. The CDR3 runs to 15 residues. Germline lookup yields CDR1 MNHEY and CDR2 SVGAGI. Trimming took off 2 bases at V and 4 bases at J, with 14 bases between the two ends. The CDR3 DNA follows: TGTGCCAGCAGTTACGGGAAGACTGCGGGCTATGGCTACACCTTC. Protein product: CASSYGKTAGYGYTF.

The rearrangement uses TRBV19 and TRBJ1-5, with TRBD1 as a possible D gene (5 bases). The CDR3 has 15 residues. V was clipped by 3 bases and J by 6 bases, with 15 bases between them. The germline gives CDR1 LNHDA, CDR2 SQIVND (reference sequence). The CDR3 DNA reads as TGTGCCAGTAGTATCTCCCCAGGGTTATTTCAGCCCCAGCATTTT. This sequence encodes CASSISPGLFQPQHF.